These T cell receptor beta chains were read from a single sample in a study of T-cell memory formation after mild COVID-19. TCRdb re-analysed the 5' RACE reads in MiXCR, keeping a single row per CDR3 protein. In the table there are about 430,000 distinct CDR3 sequences, more than 15% of which are singletons. Sequencing was done on a sample of PBMCs or a T cell subset sorted from them (not recorded which). All receptors derive from a man aged 18-30 years who had mild COVID-19 (a few samples of this study predate the infection). Cell type and time point are not known. The CDR3 runs from the conserved cysteine through the conserved F or W. Fields, in order: J gene, V gene, CDR3 protein.

j_call: TRBJ2-2
v_call: TRBV14
cdr3_aa: CASSQDIGRTGELFF

j_call: TRBJ2-2
v_call: TRBV5-1
cdr3_aa: CASSLLSGVLTGELFF

j_call: TRBJ2-5
v_call: TRBV28
cdr3_aa: CASSLGGMRPETQYF

j_call: TRBJ2-7
v_call: TRBV7-4
cdr3_aa: CASSFGAEVEQYF

j_call: TRBJ1-1
v_call: TRBV24-1
cdr3_aa: CDTDPGFTEAFF

j_call: TRBJ2-7
v_call: TRBV11-2
cdr3_aa: CASSLDRTFHEQYF

j_call: TRBJ1-5
v_call: TRBV12-3/TRBV12-4
cdr3_aa: CASRGGGNQPQHF

j_call: TRBJ2-1
v_call: TRBV5-1
cdr3_aa: CASSVGENNEQFF

j_call: TRBJ1-2
v_call: TRBV7-3
cdr3_aa: CASSLRASFYGYTF

j_call: TRBJ2-2
v_call: TRBV7-2
cdr3_aa: CASSQRQSGELFF

j_call: TRBJ2-2
v_call: TRBV5-6
cdr3_aa: CASSFKYTGELFF

j_call: TRBJ1-2
v_call: TRBV7-3
cdr3_aa: CASSTSGTGPYGYTF

j_call: TRBJ1-1
v_call: TRBV28
cdr3_aa: CASSLVVHTEAFF

j_call: TRBJ2-7
v_call: TRBV5-1
cdr3_aa: CASSFKVPPYEQYF

j_call: TRBJ1-6
v_call: TRBV20-1
cdr3_aa: CSARKPGTLYNSPLHF

j_call: TRBJ2-3
v_call: TRBV7-3
cdr3_aa: CASSLYRDDTQYF

j_call: TRBJ1-2
v_call: TRBV24-1
cdr3_aa: CATSGGSNGYTF

j_call: TRBJ2-7
v_call: TRBV9
cdr3_aa: CASSVAGLISYEQYF

j_call: TRBJ2-1
v_call: TRBV12-3/TRBV12-4
cdr3_aa: CASSPFGGGIYNEQFF

j_call: TRBJ2-5
v_call: TRBV7-9
cdr3_aa: CASSLSTGVGTQYF

j_call: TRBJ1-2
v_call: TRBV7-9
cdr3_aa: CASSSKTALPYDGYTF

j_call: TRBJ1-5
v_call: TRBV6-4
cdr3_aa: CARRYQPQHF

j_call: TRBJ2-3
v_call: TRBV18
cdr3_aa: CASSPTGAEDTQYF

j_call: TRBJ2-5
v_call: TRBV29-1
cdr3_aa: CSVGGGAKTQYF

j_call: TRBJ1-2
v_call: TRBV12-3/TRBV12-4
cdr3_aa: CASSLSPGVSYGYTF

j_call: TRBJ2-5
v_call: TRBV2
cdr3_aa: CASSGLGQGGETQYF

j_call: TRBJ2-3
v_call: TRBV19
cdr3_aa: CASSMHSTTDTQYF

j_call: TRBJ2-1
v_call: TRBV6-2/TRBV6-3
cdr3_aa: CASRRRDSRRGGNEQFF

j_call: TRBJ1-1
v_call: TRBV5-1
cdr3_aa: CASSAGLSNTEAFF

j_call: TRBJ1-4
v_call: TRBV5-1
cdr3_aa: CASSLGPSGDGEKLFF

j_call: TRBJ1-6
v_call: TRBV4-3
cdr3_aa: CASSLTSGTLNSPLHF

j_call: TRBJ2-2
v_call: TRBV27
cdr3_aa: CASRVLGGAGELFF

j_call: TRBJ1-2
v_call: TRBV7-9
cdr3_aa: CASSALGYTF

j_call: TRBJ2-2
v_call: TRBV7-2
cdr3_aa: CASTNRQGYTGELFF

j_call: TRBJ2-5
v_call: TRBV7-8
cdr3_aa: CASSLPLRVAKTQYF

j_call: TRBJ2-7
v_call: TRBV2
cdr3_aa: CASRGRFLRYEQYF

j_call: TRBJ1-5
v_call: TRBV28
cdr3_aa: CASHLQGGYQPQHF

j_call: TRBJ2-7
v_call: TRBV4-1
cdr3_aa: CASSQEDRGLYEQYF

j_call: TRBJ2-5
v_call: TRBV7-9
cdr3_aa: CASSLEGYLQETQYF

j_call: TRBJ1-2
v_call: TRBV7-4
cdr3_aa: CASSLVGVGTGCLIVSLRPCYTF

j_call: TRBJ1-2
v_call: TRBV29-1
cdr3_aa: CSVSRDRAYGYTF

j_call: TRBJ2-4
v_call: TRBV7-8
cdr3_aa: CASSLGRGGGHIQYF

j_call: TRBJ2-5
v_call: TRBV12-3/TRBV12-4
cdr3_aa: CASSPDRKKQETQYF

j_call: TRBJ2-4
v_call: TRBV7-9
cdr3_aa: CASSRQGQTGAKNIQYF

j_call: TRBJ2-3
v_call: TRBV18
cdr3_aa: CASSPPETLRDTQYF

j_call: TRBJ2-3
v_call: TRBV9
cdr3_aa: CASSVDPSTDTQYF

j_call: TRBJ2-1
v_call: TRBV5-4
cdr3_aa: CASSSVTGGSYNEQFF

j_call: TRBJ1-3
v_call: TRBV12-3/TRBV12-4
cdr3_aa: CASSLGNAGNTIYF